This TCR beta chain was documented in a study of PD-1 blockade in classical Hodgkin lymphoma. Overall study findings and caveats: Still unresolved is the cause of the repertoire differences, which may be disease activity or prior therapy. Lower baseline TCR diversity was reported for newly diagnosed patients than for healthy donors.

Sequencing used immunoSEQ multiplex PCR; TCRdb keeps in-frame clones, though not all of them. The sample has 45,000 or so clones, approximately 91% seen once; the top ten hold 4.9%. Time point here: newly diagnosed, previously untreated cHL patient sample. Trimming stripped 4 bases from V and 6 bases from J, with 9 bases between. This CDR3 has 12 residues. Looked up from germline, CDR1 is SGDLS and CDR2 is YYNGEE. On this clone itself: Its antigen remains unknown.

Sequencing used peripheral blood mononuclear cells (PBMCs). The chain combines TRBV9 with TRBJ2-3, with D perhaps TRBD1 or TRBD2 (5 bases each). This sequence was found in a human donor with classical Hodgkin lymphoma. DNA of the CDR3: TGTGCCAGCAGCCTCAGGGAGGATACGCAGTATTTT. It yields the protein CASSLREDTQYF.